Sequencing of this TCR beta chain was carried out in a study of cytotoxic CD8 clonotypes in ibrutinib-treated CLL. The wider study: Response samples were taken after a median of about 12 months on treatment, range 6 to 36. Across samples, productive templates numbered a few hundred thousand and productive rearrangements reached over 90,000 on average. Study-level findings and limits: Having risen at ibrutinib response, clonality had fallen back toward baseline by progression.

This table comes from immunoSEQ multiplex PCR, and its TCRdb copy is limited to in-frame clones, with some not included. The table records roughly 150,000 clones, about three quarters of them present only once. On this clone: Its antigen is not identified.

The germline CDR1 and CDR2 sequences are SGHTA and FQGNSA. Trimming stripped 2 bases from V and 7 bases from J, with 11 bases between. The CDR3 length is 13 residues. J is TRBJ1-2 and V is TRBV7-2; D is unclear. This TCR came from a human donor with chronic lymphocytic leukemia. The sequencing used PBMCs, collected after 24 months of ibrutinib treatment. DNA of the CDR3: TGTGCCAGCAGCTTATCGGCAGGCGGTGGCTACACCTTC. Its protein is CASSLSAGGGYTF.